These 21 T cell receptor beta chains were sequenced from one sample in a study of blood T cell repertoires in COVID-19. Method: immunoSEQ multiplex PCR; TCRdb's copy keeps in-frame clones and lacks some. The sample has roughly 64,000 clones, approximately 70% seen once; the top ten hold around 54%. Sequenced: PBMCs or T cells enriched from blood (not recorded which). The origin of the receptors is a woman aged 60-75 years who had been exposed to COVID-19.

The chain carries TRBV4-1 and TRBJ2-3; 12 nucleotides align to TRBD2. This CDR3 contains 17 residues. J gave up 1 base and V 5 bases, and 7 bases lay outside the gene matches. The germline V gene encodes CDR1 MGHRA and CDR2 YSYEKL. The CDR3 sequence is CASSATSGSRGTDTQYF. CDR3 DNA: TGCGCCAGCAGCGCGACTAGCGGGAGTCGTGGCACAGATACGCAGTATTTT.

V and J are TRBV30 and TRBJ1-1; no firm D call. This CDR3 is 10 amino acids long. Between the trimmed V and J ends, which lost 2 bases and 11 bases, there was a span of 9 bases. CDR1 GTSNPN and CDR2 SVGIG come from the germline V gene (reference sequence). CDR3 nucleotides: TGTGCCTGGAGTCCCCCTCCCGCTTTCTTT. This translates into CAWSPPPAFF.

The chain carries TRBV7-2 and TRBJ2-1; perhaps TRBD2 as D (6 bases). CDR3 length: 15 residues. V lost 3 bases to trimming and J lost 0 bases, with 9 bases between them. Germline V gene sequence: CDR1 SGHTA, CDR2 FQGNSA. CDR3 sequence reads: CASSLTSLSYNEQFF. The CDR3 coding sequence is TGTGCCAGCAGCTTGACTAGTCTCTCCTACAATGAGCAGTTCTTC.

This chain connects TRBV28 to TRBJ2-5, with TRBD2 identical over 10 bases. The length of the CDR3 is 16 residues. The germline CDR1 and CDR2 sequences are MDHEN and SYDVKM. V lost 3 bases and J lost 5; bases outside the gene matches: 9. CDR3 DNA: TGTGCCAGCAGTTTCTATCCCGTAGCGGGAGGCGAGACCCAGTACTTC. Translated, it gives CASSFYPVAGGETQYF.

V is TRBV11-2 and J is TRBJ2-7, with 7 bases identical to TRBD2. Per the germline V gene, CDR1 is SGHAT and CDR2 is FQNNGV. The V segment lost 5 bases and the J segment 6 bases; nucleotides outside the gene matches: 4. This CDR3 has 12 residues. Written as DNA, the CDR3 is TGTGCCAGCAGCCAGGGAGGGGTCGAGCAGTACTTC. Encoded protein: CASSQGGVEQYF.

This clone was found a few times. The chain links TRBV12-3 or TRBV12-4 to TRBJ1-2; TRBD1 is a possible D gene (6 bases). Trimming took off 5 bases at V and 3 bases at J, with 10 bases between the two ends. The CDR3 is made up of 13 amino acids. The CDR3 reads CASSRGGYYGYTF. The CDR3 bases are TGTGCCAGCAGTAGGGGGGGGTACTATGGCTACACCTTC.

The chain is built from TRBV6-4 and TRBJ2-1, with 9 nucleotides matching TRBD1. Trimming removed 1 base from V and 5 bases from J; junction bases left unmatched: 6. CDR1 and CDR2 (germline): MRHNA, SNTAGT. CDR3 length: 16 residues. CDR3 amino acids: CASSDWGGQGDNEQFF. In nucleotides, the CDR3 is TGTGCCAGCAGTGACTGGGGGGGACAGGGTGACAATGAGCAGTTCTTC.

CDR3 in amino acids: CASSQEGDTGSPNYGYTF. CDR3 coding DNA: TGTGCCAGCAGCCAAGAAGGAGATACAGGGTCGCCTAACTATGGCTACACCTTC. The chain is built from TRBV4-2 and TRBJ1-2, with a tentative D call TRBD1 (6 bases). Germline V gives CDR1 LGHNA, CDR2 YNFKEQ. The CDR3 sequence is 18 residues long. Trimming pared 0 bases from V and 0 bases from J, leaving 17 bases between.

This clone showed up just once. This CDR3 reads CASSALQGANEKLFF. The CDR3 DNA sequence: TGTGCCAGCAGCGCCCTACAGGGTGCTAATGAAAAACTGTTTTTT. The chain combines TRBV9 with TRBJ1-4; TRBD1 might be the D (6 bases). The germline V gene encodes CDR1 SGDLS and CDR2 YYNGEE. Deletions cut 3 bases from V and 3 bases from J, with 12 bases between. The CDR3 extends over 15 amino acids.

This chain connects TRBV5-3 to TRBJ2-3; perhaps TRBD2 as D (6 bases). TRBV5-3 is sorted into the ORF group, with uncertain function. The ends were cut back, 6 bases at V and 8 bases at J, with 10 bases in the middle. The CDR3 is 11 residues long. The DNA for the CDR3 is TGTGCCAGAAATCGGGAGTTTACGCAGTATTTT. Translated: CARNREFTQYF.

The chain has TRBV4-2 and TRBJ1-4, with unresolved D. V was pared by 0 bases and J by 7 bases, with 9 bases between. The CDR3 has 14 amino acids. Germline V lookup: CDR1 LGHNA, CDR2 YNFKEQ. The CDR3 is CASSQELRSEKLFF. In nucleotides, the CDR3 is TGTGCCAGCAGCCAAGAACTTAGGAGTGAAAAACTGTTTTTT.

The chain has TRBV9 and TRBJ2-4; D uncertain. CDR3 length equals 13 residues. Trimming shortened V by 4 bases and J by 5 bases, and 10 bases separated the two germline ends. The germline CDR1 and CDR2 sequences are SGDLS and YYNGEE. The CDR3 is CASSSLFENIQYF. DNA for the CDR3: TGTGCCAGCAGCTCTTTATTCGAAAACATTCAGTACTTC. Full variable domain (remainder filled in from reference TRBV9 and TRBJ2-4): DSGVTQTPKHLITATGQRVTLRCSPRSGDLSVYWYQQSLDQGLQFLIQYYNGEERAKGNILERFSAQQFPDLHSELNLSSLELGDSALYFCASSSLFENIQYFGAGTRLSVL.

The V call is TRBV15, the J call TRBJ2-3; 9 bases line up with TRBD2. This CDR3 comprises 16 residues. CDR1 is LNHNV, CDR2 YYDKDF, per germline (reference sequence). With V trimmed by 5 bases and J by 3 bases, 9 bases remained unmatched. This CDR3 reads CATSGGAAGGTDTQYF. The CDR3 nucleotides are TGTGCCACCAGCGGAGGGGCAGCGGGAGGAACAGATACGCAGTATTTT.

This clone was found a few times. The rearrangement joins TRBV7-6 to TRBJ2-3; TRBD2 matches 9 bases. Germline V gives CDR1 SGHVS, CDR2 FNYEAQ. This CDR3 comprises 19 residues. The ends lost 0 bases at V and 5 bases at J; junction bases unmatched: 15. This CDR3 is CASSLASPLSGRRRDTQYF. DNA of the CDR3: TGTGCCAGCAGCTTAGCGTCCCCTCTTAGCGGGAGAAGGAGAGATACGCAGTATTTT.

Turning to this clone: At one end, the junction sequence differs from germline, possibly due to a read error. The chain is built from TRBV28 and TRBJ1-5; a weak D match, TRBD1 (6 bases). The CDR3 covers 13 residues. CDR1 is MDHEN, CDR2 SYDVKM, per germline. CDR3 region: CASSPPEQGKLGF. The CDR3 bases are TGTGCCAGCAGTCCCCCGGAACAGGGTAAGCTCGGTTTT. The full variable domain, its missing parts supplied by reference TRBV28 and TRBJ1-5, is DVKVTQSSRYLVKRTGEKVFLECVQDMDHENMFWYRQDPGLGLRLIYFSYDVKMKEKGDIPEGYSVSREKKERFSLILESASTNQTSMYLCASSPPEQGKLGFGDGTRLSIL.

This clone was counted between two and nine times. The chain carries TRBV5-4 and TRBJ2-5; possibly TRBD2 for D (6 bases). V was cut by 4 bases and J by 2 bases, with 12 bases left in between. Germline lookup yields CDR1 SGHNT and CDR2 YYREEE (reference sequence). The CDR3 length is 14 residues. The CDR3 is CASSPGLSQETQYF. For the CDR3, the DNA is TGTGCCAGCAGCCCGGGACTGTCACAAGAGACCCAGTACTTC.

The chain employs TRBV18 and TRBJ1-1; TRBD1 is a possible D gene (6 bases). The V end lost 0 bases, the J end lost 5 bases, and 13 bases lay between the germline ends. The germline gives CDR1 KGHSH, CDR2 LQKENI. The CDR3 extends over 15 amino acids. The CDR3 DNA reads TGTGCCAGCTCACCACCCGTCAGGGGAGGGACTGAAGCTTTCTTT. Amino acids: CASSPPVRGGTEAFF.

This clone was detected only a few times. V gene TRBV6-4 combines with J gene TRBJ2-1; 7 nucleotides match TRBD2. Germline CDR1 and CDR2: MRHNA and SNTAGT. The CDR3 has 15 amino acids. Trimming removed 6 bases from V and 10 bases from J; junction bases left unmatched: 15. DNA for the CDR3: TGTGCCAGCAGCCAACTAGCGACGGGACGGGGGGAGCAGTTCTTC. Protein product: CASSQLATGRGEQFF.

This clone was found once. V is TRBV18 and J is TRBJ2-7; D is perhaps TRBD2 (5 bases). CDR1 KGHSH and CDR2 LQKENI come from the germline V gene. V lost 4 bases and J 5 bases, leaving 15 bases between the germline ends. The CDR3 consists of 14 residues. In DNA, the CDR3 is TGTGCCAGCTCACGCGTTACGGGATGGGACGAGCAGTACTTC. Translated: CASSRVTGWDEQYF.

This chain connects TRBV27 to TRBJ2-7; 9 nucleotides line up with TRBD1. The V gene's germline CDR1 is MNHEY and CDR2 SMNVEV (reference sequence). This CDR3 has 15 residues. Trimming removed 3 bases from V and 2 bases from J; junction bases left unmatched: 5. CDR3 DNA sequence: TGTGCCAGCAGTTTGGGACAGGGTATCCCCTACGAGCAGTACTTC. Translating gives CASSLGQGIPYEQYF.

This chain uses TRBV21-1 with TRBJ2-7; the D call in the table, TRBD1, was not verified against the DNA. TRBV21-1 is an annotated pseudogene. The CDR3 extends over 18 amino acids. For the CDR3, the DNA is TGTGCCACCGAAGCTGAGTACGGGACACTAGGATCCTCCTACGAGCAGTACTTC. It codes for CATEAEYGTLGSSYEQYF.